The clone carrying this T cell receptor (beta chain) came up many times. Its antigen is unknown. The data were taken from a study of T-cell reconstitution after alpha-beta-depleted transplantation in children. Findings of the study overall: When one year had passed after transplant, most T-cell counts and diversity came from newly produced T cells. TCRbeta diversity was high at day 60 in some patients (a result of surviving recipient T cells and thymic progenitors). The study reportedly traced alpha-beta T cells about two months after transplant to several hundred expanded graft clones.

Molecular barcoding with unique molecular identifiers was used for the TCRbeta library. TCRdb recomputed calls from the PCR reads with MiXCR, one row per CDR3 protein. The sample yields 4,000 to 5,000 distinct CDR3 sequences, 15% to 20% seen once. Germline V gene lookup returns CDR1 MDHEN and CDR2 SYDVKM. The CDR3 sequence is 12 residues long. V was shortened by 4 bases and J by 9 bases, with 10 bases between the two germline ends. The TCR was taken from a male patient aged 2 to 9 who had a stem cell transplant for acute lymphoblastic leukemia, so the T cells may come from the graft donor. The chain employs TRBV28 and TRBJ2-4; D unclear. The material was PBMCs, mostly from graft donor cells, obtained 180 days after TCRalphabeta/CD19-depleted stem cell transplant. In DNA, the CDR3 is TGTGCCAGCAGTTCCCCCAACCGCATTCAGTACTTC. Its protein is CASSSPNRIQYF.